The T cell receptor beta chain described here comes from a study of HIV-infected patients and healthy controls. Reverse transcription used approximately 500 ng RNA and constant-region primers for alpha and beta. Alpha and beta chain libraries were made separately by chain-specific third strand synthesis with multiplexing indices. In TCRdb, the 5' RACE reads were re-called with MiXCR into one record per CDR3 protein. The table has around 16,000 distinct CDR3 sequences, 9.4% seen once; the top ten hold 5% to 6.5%. In this sample, this clonotype turned up many times. Its specificity is unknown. No cell fractionation was done, so the repertoire covers all unsorted peripheral blood T cells. Study conclusions and caveats: Significantly higher mean Gini indices appeared in HIV-infected repertoires, possibly reflecting oligoclonality. HIV-associated CDR3 frequencies dropped significantly during therapy; CMV-associated ones, mostly rising, changed nonsignificantly. In healthy controls, MAIT alpha CDR3s were common; in HIV+ repertoires, severely depleted.

Deletions cut 2 bases from V and 4 bases from J, with 7 bases between. The CDR3 covers 13 residues. Germline loops: CDR1 MNHEY, CDR2 SVGEGT. The J gene is TRBJ2-3, the V gene TRBV6-2 or TRBV6-3; D is perhaps TRBD1 (5 bases). Sequencing was performed on blood. This TCR derives from an adult in good health. CDR3 in amino acids: CASSYGAPDTQYF. The CDR3 nucleotides read TGTGCCAGCAGTTACGGGGCCCCAGATACGCAGTATTTT.